The next 6 T cell receptor beta chains were all read from a single sample in a study of breast tumors, draining lymph nodes, adjacent tissues. MiXCR was run by TCRdb on the multiplex PCR reads, yielding one entry per CDR3 protein. The sample shows fewer than 250,000 distinct CDR3 sequences, about a third of them seen only once. Samples came from axillary lymph nodes draining the breast cancer. The source material was axillary lymph node tissue. The receptor set was obtained from a female donor with breast cancer. Some clones in this sample may be carry-over from other donors' samples.

With regard to this clonotype: This may be a read error: a much more frequent sequence differs by one nucleotide. The chain uses TRBV6-5 and TRBJ2-1; D call uncertain. The germline CDR1 and CDR2 sequences are MNHEY and SVGAGI. The V end was cut by 5 bases, the J end by 3 bases, with 8 bases between. The CDR3 runs to 13 residues. CDR3 residues: CASSHANYNEQFF. CDR3 DNA: TGTGCCAGCAGTCATGCAAACTACAATGAGCAGTTCTTC.

This clonotype occurred many times. This chain links TRBV20-1 with TRBJ2-3, with 16 bases aligning to TRBD2. J was trimmed by 2 bases and V by 5 bases; bases with no gene match: 10. CDR3 length equals 18 residues. Looked up from germline, CDR1 is DFQATT and CDR2 is SNEGSKA (reference sequence). The DNA for the CDR3 is TGCAGTGCTGCGCCGGGACTAGCGGGAGGGCCGTCCACAGATACGCAGTATTTT. It yields the protein CSAAPGLAGGPSTDTQYF.

This clonotype has at least ten counts. The rearrangement uses TRBV30 and TRBJ1-6; D may be TRBD1 (5 bases). This CDR3 region has 14 residues. CDR1 is GTSNPN and CDR2 is SVGIG in the germline V gene (reference sequence). V lost 3 bases and J lost 9, with 15 bases in between. Here the CDR3 reads CAWRGRQSGSPLHF. Here the CDR3 DNA reads TGTGCCTGGAGAGGGAGACAGTCGGGTTCACCCCTCCACTTT.

This clonotype was counted many times. It may be a read error: a sequence one base away is much more abundant. The chain combines TRBV5-1 with TRBJ1-6; D perhaps matches TRBD1 (6 bases). Looked up from germline, CDR1 is SGHRS and CDR2 is YFSETQ. This CDR3 has 14 amino acids. The CDR3 loop reads CAGSLDRVKSPLHF. CDR3 bases: TGCGCCGGCAGCCTGGACAGAGTAAAGTCACCCCTCCACTTT.

This clonotype came up many times. The CDR3 DNA sequence: TGTGCCGGGAAGCGGGCAGGGGATCTCTACGAGCAGTACTTC. Amino acid sequence: CAGKRAGDLYEQYF. The chain uses TRBV6-1 and TRBJ2-7; D is possibly TRBD1 or TRBD2 (6 bases each). Trimming shortened V by 11 bases and J by 3 bases, and 20 bases separated the two germline ends. The CDR3 spans 14 residues. Germline V gives CDR1 MNHNS, CDR2 SASEGT.

As regards this clonotype: As the CDR3 is not closed by the conserved phenylalanine or tryptophan, this likely results from a read error. The rearrangement links TRBV19 to TRBJ1-2; D not resolved. Germline lookup yields CDR1 LNHDA and CDR2 SQIVND (reference sequence). The CDR3 totals 13 residues. CDR3 sequence (DNA): TGTGCCAGTAGTCACGGCACCAACTATGGATACACCCTC. This sequence encodes CASSHGTNYGYTL.